This T cell receptor beta chain was sequenced for a study of beta chain features in type 1 diabetes. The table lists this clone with a few counts. Investigators reverse transcribed all isolated RNA, so they sequenced expressed TCRB transcripts. TCRdb's copy holds only in-frame clones and misses some; the assay was immunoSEQ multiplex PCR. The table includes some 900,000 clones, 15% to 20% detected once. Germline V gene sequence: CDR1 SNHLY, CDR2 FYNNEI. CDR3 length: 13 amino acids. The germline V and J ends were trimmed by 6 bases and 6 bases, with 11 bases remaining between them. The sample comprised naive CD4+ T cells from blood. This TCR was sampled from a woman younger than 35 in good health. The V gene is TRBV2, the J gene TRBJ2-2, with unresolved D. Written as DNA, the CDR3 is TGTGCCAGCAGGGCCCAGGCCGCCGGGGAGCTGTTTTTT. Translating gives CASRAQAAGELFF. Full variable domain (missing parts from reference TRBV2 and TRBJ2-2): EPEVTQTPSHQVTQMGQEVILRCVPISNHLYFYWYRQILGQKVEFLVSFYNNEISEKSEIFDDQFSVERPDGSNFTLKIRSTKLEDSAMYFCASRAQAAGELFFGEGSRLTVL.